The entry that follows covers one TCR beta chain sequence. This sample stems from a study of blood T cell repertoires in COVID-19. The germline CDR1 and CDR2 sequences are MNHEY and SMNVEV (reference sequence). The CDR3 runs to 16 residues. Trimming at V came to 5 bases and at J to 1 base, leaving 6 bases not matched to a gene. This table comes from immunoSEQ multiplex PCR, and its TCRdb copy is limited to in-frame clones, with some not included. The sample carries 200,000 to 250,000 clones, 82% recorded once. Input material: PBMCs or T cells enriched from blood (not recorded which). The sequence was obtained from a woman aged 60-70 years who had recovered from COVID-19. The rearrangement joins TRBV27 to TRBJ2-3, with 10 bases matching TRBD1. The CDR3 sequence is CASSRSGTGGTDTQYF. For the CDR3, the DNA is TGTGCCAGCAGTCGATCGGGGACAGGGGGCACAGATACGCAGTATTTT.